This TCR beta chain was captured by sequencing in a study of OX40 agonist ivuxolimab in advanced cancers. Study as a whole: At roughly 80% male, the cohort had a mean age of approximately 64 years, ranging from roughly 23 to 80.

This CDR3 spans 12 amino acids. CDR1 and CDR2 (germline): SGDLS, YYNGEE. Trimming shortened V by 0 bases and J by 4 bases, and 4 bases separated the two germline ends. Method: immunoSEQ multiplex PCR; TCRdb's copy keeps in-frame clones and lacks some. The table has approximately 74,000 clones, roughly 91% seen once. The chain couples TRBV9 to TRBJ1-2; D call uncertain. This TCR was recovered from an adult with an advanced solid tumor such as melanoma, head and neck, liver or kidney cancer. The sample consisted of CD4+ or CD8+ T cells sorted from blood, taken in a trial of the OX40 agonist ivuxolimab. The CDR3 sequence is CASSVGTYGYTF. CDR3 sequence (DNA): TGTGCCAGCAGCGTAGGGACCTATGGCTACACCTTC.